The clone carrying this T cell receptor beta chain came up once. TCRdb's table, derived via immunoSEQ multiplex PCR, lists solely in-frame clones and lacks some. The sample includes about 38,000 clones, approximately 93% seen only once; the top ten take around 8%. Per the germline V gene, CDR1 is SGHAT and CDR2 is FQNNGV. V dropped 0 bases and J dropped 5; count of bases not matched to a gene: 6. The CDR3 extends over 16 amino acids. The data stem from a study of T cell changes during pregnancy in multiple sclerosis. The receptor was derived from a female donor with multiple sclerosis, enrolled in a pregnancy study. The chain uses TRBV11-2 and TRBJ2-1; the match to TRBD2 covers 8 bases. Source: CD8+ T cells from peripheral blood mononuclear cells, taken in the third trimester of pregnancy. Here the CDR3 reads CASSLELAGRDNEQFF. The CDR3 DNA follows: TGTGCCAGCAGCTTAGAATTAGCGGGGAGAGACAATGAGCAGTTCTTC.